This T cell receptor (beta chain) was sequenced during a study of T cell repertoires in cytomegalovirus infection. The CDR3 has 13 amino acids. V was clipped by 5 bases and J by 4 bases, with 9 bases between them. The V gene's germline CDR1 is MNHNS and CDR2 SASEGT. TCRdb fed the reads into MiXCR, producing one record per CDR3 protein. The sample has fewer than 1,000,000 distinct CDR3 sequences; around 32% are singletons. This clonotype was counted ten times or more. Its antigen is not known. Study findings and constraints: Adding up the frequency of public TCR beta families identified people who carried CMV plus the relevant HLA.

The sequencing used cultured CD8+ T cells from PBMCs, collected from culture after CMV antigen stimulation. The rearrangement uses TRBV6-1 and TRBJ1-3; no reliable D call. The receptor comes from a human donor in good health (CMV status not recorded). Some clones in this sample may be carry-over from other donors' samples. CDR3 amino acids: CASSPDLGNTIYF. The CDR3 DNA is TGTGCCAGCAGTCCGGACTTGGGAAACACCATATATTTT.